The 6 T cell receptor beta chains given below trace back to one sample, sequenced in a study of long-term antiretroviral therapy in people with HIV. Sequencing used immunoSEQ v3.0 at survey level. TCRdb's copy holds only in-frame clones and misses some; the assay was immunoSEQ multiplex PCR. The table lists around 9,700 clones, roughly 70% of them singletons. Specimen: unsorted PBMCs, collected 1.8 years before starting antiretroviral therapy. The receptors were gathered from a man aged 35 to 55 with HIV.

This clone was seen a single time. This chain links TRBV16 with TRBJ1-2, with D hard to call. The germline V gene has CDR1 KGHSY and CDR2 FQNENV. CDR3 size: 14 residues. Trimming left V 0 bases short and J 8 bases short, with 13 bases between. This CDR3 reads CASSQSLTAAGYTF. CDR3 bases: TGTGCCAGCAGCCAATCTTTGACTGCCGCCGGCTACACCTTC.

V gene TRBV2 combines with J gene TRBJ2-2; 16 bases agree with TRBD2. The CDR3 loop spans 16 amino acids. Germline V gene lookup returns CDR1 SNHLY and CDR2 FYNNEI. Trimming removed 6 bases from V and 5 bases from J; junction bases left unmatched: 3. CDR3 nucleotides: TGTGCCAGCAGAGGGGGACTAGCGGGGGGGACCGGGGAGCTGTTTTTT. It yields the protein CASRGGLAGGTGELFF.

The rearrangement links TRBV6-1 to TRBJ2-1; TRBD1 matches at 7 bases. There are 14 residues in the CDR3. Germline loops: CDR1 MNHNS, CDR2 SASEGT. V trimming: 6 bases; J trimming: 0 bases; junction bases outside the gene matches: 2. The CDR3 DNA reads as TGTGCCAGCAGGGCAGGGGGCTCCTACAATGAGCAGTTCTTC. This encodes CASRAGGSYNEQFF.

In its sample, this clone was seen once. This sequence joins TRBV11-2 and TRBJ2-7; D not resolved. Trimming shortened V by 1 base and J by 2 bases, and 21 bases separated the two germline ends. Germline assignment: CDR1 SGHAT and CDR2 FQNNGV. This CDR3 spans 18 amino acids. The CDR3 loop is CASSLVDFAGPTPYEQYF. The CDR3, as DNA: TGTGCCAGCAGCTTAGTGGATTTCGCAGGCCCGACCCCCTACGAGCAGTACTTC.

The rearrangement uses TRBV5-5 and TRBJ2-7; the match to TRBD1 covers 8 bases. V shed 0 bases, J shed 4 bases, and the junction held 3 bases outside the gene matches. The CDR3 contains 14 residues. Per germline, CDR1 SGHKS and CDR2 YYEKEE (reference sequence). CDR3 nucleotide sequence: TGTGCCAGCAGCTTGGGACAGGGGATTTACGAGCAGTACTTC. It codes for CASSLGQGIYEQYF. Filled out from reference TRBV5-5 and TRBJ2-7, the complete variable domain reads DAGVTQSPTHLIKTRGQQVTLRCSPISGHKSVSWYQQVLGQGPQFIFQYYEKEERGRGNFPDRFSARQFPNYSSELNVNALLLGDSALYLCASSLGQGIYEQYFGPGTRLTVT.

The J gene is TRBJ2-7, the V gene TRBV19; D is possibly TRBD2 (6 bases). The CDR3 loop spans 15 amino acids. V shed 3 bases and J shed 2 bases, with 14 bases lying between them. From germline, CDR1 is LNHDA and CDR2 SQIVND (reference sequence). The chain's CDR3 is CASSIGGSSTYEQYF. The CDR3 nucleotides are TGTGCCAGTAGTATTGGGGGGAGCTCGACCTACGAGCAGTACTTC.